This entry lists 31 T cell receptor beta chains sequenced from one sample in a study of T-cell memory formation after mild COVID-19. TCRdb analysed the 5' RACE reads with MiXCR anew, one entry per CDR3 protein. The top ten hold 12% of the sample, which has roughly 560,000 distinct CDR3 sequences, about a fifth seen once. The specimen sequenced was PBMCs or a T cell subset sorted from them (not recorded which). These receptors came from an adult woman who had mild COVID-19 (a few samples of this study predate the infection). Cell type and time point are not known.

The chain combines TRBV6-2 or TRBV6-3 with TRBJ2-1, with TRBD2 matching over 15 bases. Germline CDR1 is MNHEY and CDR2 is SVGEGT. The V and J ends lost 5 bases and 7 bases, in that order; junction bases with no gene match: 6. CDR3 size: 16 residues. The CDR3 DNA is TGTGCCAGCAGTAACCGGACTAGCGGGAGGGGGAATGAGCAGTTCTTC. It yields the protein CASSNRTSGRGNEQFF.

This clonotype was observed a handful of times. V usage is TRBV7-6 and J usage is TRBJ1-1, with 9 bases aligning to TRBD1. With V trimmed by 5 bases and J by 7 bases, 8 bases remained unmatched. Germline V gene lookup returns CDR1 SGHVS and CDR2 FNYEAQ. CDR3 length equals 14 residues. The CDR3 DNA sequence: TGTGCCAGCAGCGACCGGGACAGGGCCATTGAAGCTTTCTTT. Translating it yields CASSDRDRAIEAFF.

This chain uses TRBV5-1 with TRBJ2-1; D not resolved. The germline CDR1 and CDR2 sequences are SGHRS and YFSETQ. V lost 3 bases to trimming and J lost 0 bases, with 10 bases between them. The CDR3 runs to 15 residues. The CDR3 sequence: CASSSQVDSYNEQFF. Written as DNA, the CDR3 is TGCGCCAGCAGCTCTCAGGTGGACTCCTACAATGAGCAGTTCTTC.

The chain links TRBV6-5 to TRBJ2-1; TRBD2 matches at 11 bases. Germline lookup yields CDR1 MNHEY and CDR2 SVGAGI. Losses at the gene ends were 6 bases for V and 1 base for J; bases not matched to a gene: 8. CDR3 length: 17 residues. CDR3 residues: CASSSRLAGPSYNEQFF. The DNA of the CDR3 is TGTGCCAGCAGCTCTAGACTAGCGGGACCTTCCTACAATGAGCAGTTCTTC.

The CDR3 nucleotides read TGCGCCAGCAGCCAAGGCCTAGCGGGGGGCGGGAGCTCCTACAATGAGCAGTTCTTC. Residues: CASSQGLAGGGSSYNEQFF. The chain couples TRBV4-1 to TRBJ2-1, with 11 bases identical to TRBD2. This CDR3 is 19 amino acids long. CDR1 MGHRA and CDR2 YSYEKL come from the germline V gene. Trimming took 1 base from V and 0 from J; bases not matched to a gene: 8.

This clonotype was found once. The CDR3 is CASSVGRQGYEQYF. The CDR3 DNA reads TGTGCCAGCAGCGTAGGGCGACAGGGGTACGAGCAGTACTTC. The V gene is TRBV9, the J gene TRBJ2-7; TRBD1 agrees at 8 bases. The CDR3 extends over 14 amino acids. The ends lost 0 bases at V and 4 bases at J; junction bases unmatched: 3. Germline CDR1 reads SGDLS; CDR2 reads YYNGEE.

This clonotype was seen only a few times. This rearrangement joins TRBV5-4 to TRBJ2-7; TRBD1 matches at 11 bases. V lost 2 bases to trimming and J lost 6 bases; unmatched junction nucleotides: 4. CDR1 SGHNT and CDR2 YYREEE come from the germline V gene (reference sequence). The CDR3 is 14 amino acids. CDR3 bases: TGTGCCAGCAGCTTTGGACAGGGGGCTATCGAGCAGTACTTC. Its protein product is CASSFGQGAIEQYF.

The chain combines TRBV12-3 or TRBV12-4 with TRBJ1-3; 8 bases are a match to TRBD1. V shed 6 bases and J 4 bases; nucleotides not matched to a gene: 11. This CDR3 is 16 amino acids long. CDR3 amino acids: CASRRDRGTVGNTIYF. The CDR3 DNA reads as TGTGCCAGCAGAAGAGACAGGGGCACTGTAGGAAACACCATATATTTT.

In this sample, this clonotype turned up a few times. The rearrangement joins TRBV9 to TRBJ1-1; 8 nucleotides align to TRBD1. Losses at the gene ends were 2 bases for V and 8 bases for J; bases not matched to a gene: 11. Germline lookup yields CDR1 SGDLS and CDR2 YYNGEE. This CDR3 contains 15 residues. The CDR3 DNA is TGTGCCAGCAGCGTGAGCCACGGACAGGGTTTGGAAGCTTTCTTT. This translates into CASSVSHGQGLEAFF.

In its sample, this clonotype was seen a few times. The chain couples TRBV7-6 to TRBJ2-3, with a weak D call TRBD2 (5 bases). Trimming took off 5 bases at V and 0 bases at J, with 12 bases between the two ends. Germline V gives CDR1 SGHVS, CDR2 FNYEAQ. CDR3 length: 15 residues. CDR3 nucleotide sequence: TGTGCCAGCAGCCAACGATGGACTAGCACAGATACGCAGTATTTT. It translates to CASSQRWTSTDTQYF.

This clonotype was counted only a few times. The V gene is TRBV6-6, the J gene TRBJ2-3, with 7 bases aligning to TRBD2. The CDR3 consists of 16 residues. From germline, CDR1 is MNHNY and CDR2 SVGAGI (reference sequence). Trimming took 5 bases from V and 4 from J; bases not matched to a gene: 12. The CDR3 bases are TGTGCCAGCAGTCGATCCGGGACTACGGGCGCAGATACGCAGTATTTT. Its translation: CASSRSGTTGADTQYF.

V is TRBV6-2 or TRBV6-3 and J is TRBJ2-7, with D uncertain. Looked up from germline, CDR1 is MNHEY and CDR2 is SVGEGT. The V gene lost 0 bases and the J gene lost 3 bases, with 15 bases spanning the gap. The CDR3 loop spans 16 amino acids. CDR3 in amino acids: CASSYSSGFLDYEQYF. The CDR3 DNA reads TGTGCCAGCAGTTACTCGAGTGGATTCCTCGACTACGAGCAGTACTTC.

This clonotype was observed at least ten times. The germline gene is not matched at one end of the junction; a read error may be the cause. This sequence joins TRBV5-1 and TRBJ2-1; no reliable D call. Germline V lookup: CDR1 SGHRS, CDR2 YFSETQ. This CDR3 spans 15 amino acids. The DNA of the CDR3 is TGTGCCAGCAGCTTAGCTGGGGTCACCTACAATGAGCAGTTCTTC. This encodes CASSLAGVTYNEQFF. Combining the CDR3 with reference TRBV5-1 and TRBJ2-1 gives the whole variable domain KAGVTQTPRYLIKTRGQQVTLSCSPISGHRSVSWYQQTPGQGLQFLFEYFSETQRNKGNFPGRFSGRQFSNSRSEMNVSTLELGDSALYLCASSLAGVTYNEQFFGPGTRLTVL.

Only a few counts were recorded for this clonotype. The genes are TRBV29-1 and TRBJ2-3, with D possibly being TRBD1 (6 bases). This CDR3 has 14 residues. Germline CDR1 SQVTM, CDR2 ANQGSEA. V gave up 3 bases and J gave up 7 bases, with 17 bases separating them. CDR3 DNA: TGCAGCGTTGAGAACAGGGTGAGGGCGAATACGCAGTATTTT. Its translation: CSVENRVRANTQYF.

In its sample, this clonotype was seen a few times. The chain is built from TRBV10-3 and TRBJ2-2; TRBD1 matches 7 bases. CDR1 is ENHRY and CDR2 is SYGVKD in the germline V gene. Trimming at V came to 10 bases and at J to 5 bases, leaving 4 bases not matched to a gene. This CDR3 has 12 residues. Here the CDR3 reads CATGTATGELFF. DNA of the CDR3: TGTGCCACAGGGACAGCGACCGGGGAGCTGTTTTTT.

This clonotype occurred many times. V gene TRBV7-2 combines with J gene TRBJ2-7; 9 bases are a match to TRBD2. The V gene's germline CDR1 is SGHTA and CDR2 FQGNSA. This CDR3 contains 13 residues. J was trimmed by 10 bases and V by 6 bases; bases with no gene match: 10. The CDR3 here is CASRRDGGGEQYF. The CDR3 nucleotides are TGTGCCAGCAGACGGGACGGCGGGGGGGAACAGTACTTC.

This clonotype was detected only once. The chain carries TRBV9 and TRBJ1-1, with D unresolved. The V gene's germline CDR1 is SGDLS and CDR2 YYNGEE. CDR3 length equals 14 residues. V shed 4 bases and J shed 1 base, with 11 bases lying between them. The CDR3 loop reads CASSPWTENTEAFF. In DNA, the CDR3 is TGTGCCAGCAGCCCATGGACGGAGAACACTGAAGCTTTCTTT.

The gene calls are TRBV6-2 or TRBV6-3 and TRBJ2-5; 8 positions match TRBD1. CDR1 and CDR2 (germline): MNHEY, SVGEGT. J was trimmed by 3 bases and V by 4 bases; bases with no gene match: 4. The CDR3 loop spans 14 amino acids. The CDR3 reads CASSSGTGKETQYF. The CDR3 bases are TGTGCCAGCAGTTCCGGGACAGGAAAAGAGACCCAGTACTTC.

The gene calls are TRBV2 and TRBJ2-7; perhaps TRBD2 as D (6 bases). The V end lost 4 bases, the J end lost 3 bases, and 10 bases lay between the germline ends. This CDR3 has 13 residues. Germline V gene data show CDR1 as SNHLY and CDR2 as FYNNEI. The CDR3 DNA is TGTGCCAGCAGTGCGGGAGTGTACTACGAGCAGTACTTC. The encoded protein is CASSAGVYYEQYF.

The chain joins TRBV10-3 to TRBJ2-7; possibly TRBD2 for D (5 bases). The V gene's germline CDR1 is ENHRY and CDR2 SYGVKD. The V end was cut by 3 bases, the J end by 2 bases, with 11 bases between. CDR3 length: 14 amino acids. The CDR3 here is CAISEAGIPYEQYF. The CDR3 DNA reads TGTGCCATCAGTGAAGCCGGGATTCCCTACGAGCAGTACTTC.

The rearrangement links TRBV7-9 to TRBJ1-1; the D gene is possibly TRBD1 (5 bases). The CDR3 is 15 residues long. The germline gives CDR1 SEHNR, CDR2 FQNEAQ (reference sequence). V was cut by 6 bases and J by 0 bases, with 14 bases left in between. DNA of the CDR3: TGTGCCAGCAGGCCCATGGGGCGAGTGAACACTGAAGCTTTCTTT. It specifies CASRPMGRVNTEAFF.

The V call is TRBV6-5, the J call TRBJ2-7; possibly TRBD1 for D (5 bases). Trimming left V 6 bases short and J 0 bases short, with 21 bases between. CDR3 length: 17 amino acids. CDR1 is MNHEY and CDR2 is SVGAGI in the germline V gene. CDR3 DNA sequence: TGTGCCAGCAGCTTAACCCCATTTTCTGACAGCTCCTACGAGCAGTACTTC. Its protein product is CASSLTPFSDSSYEQYF.

This clonotype was counted between two and nine times. The rearrangement links TRBV7-3 to TRBJ1-1; a possible D gene is TRBD1 (5 bases). V lost 3 bases and J lost 4, with 9 bases in between. The germline gives CDR1 SGHTA, CDR2 FQGTGA. The CDR3 contains 13 residues. The CDR3 spells CASSFAGVTEAFF. CDR3 bases: TGTGCCAGCAGCTTTGCGGGGGTCACTGAAGCTTTCTTT.

This clonotype was seen only a few times. The genes are TRBV20-1 and TRBJ2-1; a possible D gene is TRBD2 (6 bases). The CDR3 length is 16 residues. Looked up from germline, CDR1 is DFQATT and CDR2 is SNEGSKA (reference sequence). V dropped 2 bases and J dropped 9 bases, with 23 bases sitting between them. The CDR3 DNA reads TGCAGTGCTAGACCTTTTGAGGAGGGCCAATCCAGTGAGCAGTTCTTC. Residues: CSARPFEEGQSSEQFF.

In this sample, this clonotype turned up a few times. The chain employs TRBV5-1 and TRBJ2-7; perhaps TRBD2 as D (5 bases). Germline CDR1 SGHRS, CDR2 YFSETQ. This CDR3 contains 14 residues. V was cut by 2 bases and J by 6 bases, with 15 bases left in between. The CDR3 nucleotides read TGCGCCAGCAGCTTAGGACTCTCCAGCGGCGAGCAGTACTTC. Translated, it gives CASSLGLSSGEQYF.

The J gene is TRBJ1-2, the V gene TRBV15, with D possibly being TRBD1 (6 bases). The germline V gene has CDR1 LNHNV and CDR2 YYDKDF (reference sequence). CDR3 length equals 15 residues. Trimming took off 4 bases at V and 8 bases at J, with 20 bases between the two ends. CDR3 coding DNA: TGTGCCACCAGCAAAAACGTGGTAGGGGGTAGCGGCTACACCTTC. Protein product: CATSKNVVGGSGYTF.

As regards this clonotype: One end of the junction does not line up with germline, which may come from a read error. The chain employs TRBV7-9 and TRBJ2-7; D gene unclear. The CDR3 loop spans 9 amino acids. CDR1 SEHNR and CDR2 FQNEAQ come from the germline V gene (reference sequence). CDR3 DNA: TGTGCCAGCAGCTTAGATGGGCATTTC. Its translation is CASSLDGHF.

A few counts support this clonotype. The chain employs TRBV7-3 and TRBJ2-7, with a weak D call TRBD1 (6 bases). Trimming stripped 5 bases from V and 6 bases from J, with 14 bases between. The CDR3 is made up of 13 amino acids. Germline V gives CDR1 SGHTA, CDR2 FQGTGA. The CDR3 nucleotides are TGTGCCAGCAGCCGTAATACAGGGAGCGAGCAGTACTTC. Translation gives CASSRNTGSEQYF.

The chain combines TRBV3-1 with TRBJ2-7; D gene unclear. Germline V gene lookup returns CDR1 LGHDT and CDR2 YNNKEL (reference sequence). The CDR3 spans 12 residues. The V end was cut by 8 bases, the J end by 1 base, with 9 bases between. CDR3 in amino acids: CASGLFSYEQYF. The DNA for the CDR3 is TGTGCCAGCGGTTTATTTTCCTACGAGCAGTACTTC.

This chain links TRBV7-2 with TRBJ2-3; 8 bases agree with TRBD2. The CDR3 is made up of 16 amino acids. CDR1 is SGHTA, CDR2 FQGNSA, per germline. V dropped 5 bases and J dropped 2; count of bases not matched to a gene: 9. CDR3 sequence reads: CASSAHRLANTDTQYF. CDR3 nucleotides: TGTGCCAGCAGCGCCCACCGACTAGCGAACACAGATACGCAGTATTTT.

The chain links TRBV9 to TRBJ2-7; 10 nucleotides match TRBD1. This CDR3 region has 15 residues. Germline V gene sequence: CDR1 SGDLS, CDR2 YYNGEE. The junction had 4 bases not matched to a gene; V was cut back by 3 bases and J by 1 base. This chain's CDR3 is CASSGWTGGSYEQYF. Here the CDR3 DNA reads TGTGCCAGCAGCGGGTGGACAGGGGGTTCCTACGAGCAGTACTTC. The full variable domain, with the rest looked up from reference TRBV9 and TRBJ2-7, is DSGVTQTPKHLITATGQRVTLRCSPRSGDLSVYWYQQSLDQGLQFLIQYYNGEERAKGNILERFSAQQFPDLHSELNLSSLELGDSALYFCASSGWTGGSYEQYFGPGTRLTVT.